This T cell receptor (beta chain) is from a study of T-cell memory formation after mild COVID-19. Turning to this clonotype: The antigen remains unidentified.

TCRdb ran MiXCR on the 5' RACE reads and lists one entry per CDR3 protein. The sample records about 180,000 distinct CDR3 sequences, roughly 17% being singletons. Study conclusions and caveats: Later expanders leaned CD4+, whereas day 15 to 85 contracting clones were balanced CD4/CD8. Among contracting clones, CD4+ were mainly CM/EM and CD8+ enriched in EMRA. Whether second-wave clones peaking at day 37 were SARS-CoV-2 specific went unconfirmed. The study detected some responding clones in pre-infection memory, suggesting cross-reactive memory joined.

Looked up from germline, CDR1 is SGHTA and CDR2 is FQGNSA. V trimming: 3 bases; J trimming: 7 bases; junction bases outside the gene matches: 6. This CDR3 comprises 14 residues. The chain uses TRBV7-2 and TRBJ2-1; TRBD1 matches 7 bases. The sequenced sample was PBMCs or a T cell subset sorted from them (not recorded which). The receptor was derived from an adult woman who had mild COVID-19 (a few samples of this study predate the infection). Cell type and time point are not known. DNA of the CDR3: TGTGCCAGCAGCTTGATAGGGGGCAGGAATGAGCAGTTCTTC. Translating it yields CASSLIGGRNEQFF.